Below, 29 T cell receptor beta chains from the same sample are listed, as sequenced in a study of beta chain features in type 1 diabetes. The entirety of the isolated RNA underwent reverse transcription, so expressed TCRB transcripts were sequenced. The assay was immunoSEQ multiplex PCR, and TCRdb's table has in-frame clones only and misses some. The sample has about 320,000 clones; 14% are singletons. Sequences were obtained from central memory CD4+ T cells from blood. These receptor sequences come from a man younger than 40 in good health.

The chain couples TRBV7-8 to TRBJ2-3; 9 bases agree with TRBD1. There are 15 residues in the CDR3. J lost 1 base, V lost 5 bases, and 4 bases had no gene match. CDR1 is SGHVS, CDR2 FQNEAQ, per germline. The CDR3 coding sequence is TGTGCCAGCAGCCCGCGGACAGGGGGCACAGATACGCAGTATTTT. It encodes CASSPRTGGTDTQYF.

This clone appeared a few times. V is TRBV28 and J is TRBJ2-2, with D unclear. CDR1 and CDR2 from the germline V gene are MDHEN and SYDVKM. The CDR3 is made up of 12 amino acids. Trimming cost V 6 bases and J 6 bases, with 8 bases left between them. The CDR3 loop is CASRPNPGELFF. The CDR3 nucleotides are TGTGCCAGCAGACCCAATCCCGGGGAGCTGTTTTTT.

In its sample, this clone was seen a few times. The CDR3 spells CAISDLAGREQYV. DNA of the CDR3: TGTGCCATCAGTGATCTAGCGGGACGCGAGCAGTACGTC. This chain uses TRBV6-1 with TRBJ2-7; 9 positions agree with TRBD2. This CDR3 comprises 13 residues. From germline, CDR1 is MNHNS and CDR2 SASEGT.

The rearrangement links TRBV7-3 to TRBJ2-1; 10 nucleotides match TRBD2. The trim removed 4 bases at V and 4 bases at J, leaving 4 bases unmatched. The CDR3 loop spans 15 amino acids. From germline, CDR1 is SGHTA and CDR2 FQGTGA. As DNA, the CDR3 is TGTGCCAGCAGCTACGGGACTAGCGCGTACAATGAGCAGTTCTTC. Translating gives CASSYGTSAYNEQFF.

The V and J genes are TRBV29-1 and TRBJ2-1; D may match TRBD1 or TRBD2 (6 bases each). CDR1 and CDR2 from the germline V gene are SQVTM and ANQGSEA. V lost 7 bases to trimming and J lost 2 bases, with 18 bases between them. The CDR3 is 15 residues long. The CDR3 DNA follows: TGCAGCGCGAGGGGGGATCGCACTACCTACAATGAGCAGTTCTTC. It is translated as CSARGDRTTYNEQFF.

V is TRBV21-1 and J is TRBJ2-1; whether TRBD2, the table's D call, matches the DNA was not checked. TRBV21-1 is a recognized pseudogene. The CDR3 has 13 amino acids. Written as DNA, the CDR3 is TGTGCCAGTAGCACGGGGGTTCCTGAGGGGCAGTTCTTC. This encodes CASSTGVPEGQFF.

This clone appeared a few times. The genes are TRBV4-3 and TRBJ2-5; perhaps TRBD2 as D (6 bases). The CDR3 sequence is 16 residues long. The V gene lost 1 base and the J gene lost 1 base, with 13 bases spanning the gap. Germline CDR1 reads LGHNA; CDR2 reads YSLEER. CDR3 bases: TGCGCCAGCAGCCAAGTTGGGGCGGGAATCCAAGAGACCCAGTACTTC. This gives the protein CASSQVGAGIQETQYF.

There are a few counts of this clone. V usage is TRBV5-4 and J usage is TRBJ2-5; D ambiguous. The germline CDR1 and CDR2 sequences are SGHNT and YYREEE (reference sequence). This CDR3 comprises 14 residues. Trimming cost V 3 bases and J 10 bases, with 19 bases left between them. In DNA, the CDR3 is TGTGCCAGCAGCTCTAGGTGGGGTAATAGGGTCCAGTACTTC. It specifies CASSSRWGNRVQYF.

This clone was observed a few times. The rearrangement links TRBV27 to TRBJ1-1; tentative D call: TRBD1 (5 bases). From germline, CDR1 is MNHEY and CDR2 SMNVEV (reference sequence). V was clipped by 3 bases and J by 11 bases, with 16 bases between them. The CDR3 is 13 amino acids. CDR3 amino acids: CASSFGGGQRAFF. In DNA, the CDR3 is TGTGCCAGCAGTTTCGGGGGAGGACAACGGGCTTTCTTT.

This chain joins TRBV5-4 and TRBJ1-2, with D possibly TRBD1 on 5 matching bases. V was trimmed by 5 bases and J by 8 bases, leaving 16 bases between them. CDR3 size: 13 residues. CDR1 SGHNT and CDR2 YYREEE come from the germline V gene (reference sequence). Here the CDR3 DNA reads TGTGCCAGCAGATCGGGACGGTCGAAAGGCTACACCTTC. It encodes CASRSGRSKGYTF.

The V gene is TRBV4-3, the J gene TRBJ2-1, with D possibly being TRBD2 (6 bases). The germline V and J ends were trimmed by 3 bases and 0 bases, with 9 bases remaining between them. This CDR3 has 15 residues. Germline CDR1 is LGHNA and CDR2 is YSLEER. CDR3 bases: TGCGCCAGCAGCCAGGGGGGAACCTCCTACAATGAGCAGTTCTTC. Its translation is CASSQGGTSYNEQFF.

The sample holds a few counts of this clone. The same CDR3 can be traced to other DNA sequences in this sample. The rearrangement links TRBV5-1 to TRBJ2-1, with a weak D call TRBD1 (6 bases). Germline loops: CDR1 SGHRS, CDR2 YFSETQ. This CDR3 is built from 14 residues. V was trimmed by 0 bases and J by 9 bases, leaving 13 bases between them. CDR3 loop: CASSLVVGAGEQFF. The CDR3 DNA reads TGCGCCAGCAGCTTGGTGGTGGGGGCAGGTGAGCAGTTCTTC.

This chain uses TRBV7-8 with TRBJ2-3; D remains unclear. Trimming took 1 base from V and 3 from J, leaving 11 bases between them. The CDR3 runs to 15 residues. Germline values: CDR1 SGHVS, CDR2 FQNEAQ. The CDR3, as DNA: TGTGCCAGCAGCTTAGATGGAAGATCGACAGATACGCAGTATTTT. Encoded protein: CASSLDGRSTDTQYF.

The chain recombines TRBV2 with TRBJ1-1; 7 nucleotides line up with TRBD1. Looked up from germline, CDR1 is SNHLY and CDR2 is FYNNEI. The CDR3 is 13 amino acids. V was pared by 6 bases and J by 7 bases, with 8 bases of the junction left unmatched. The CDR3 bases are TGTGCCAGCAGGAGGGACAGTGAAGATGAAGCTTTCTTT. As protein: CASRRDSEDEAFF.

This clone was detected only once. Other DNA sequences in this specimen translate into the identical CDR3. The V call is TRBV20-1, the J call TRBJ2-5, with no clear D. Trimming cost V 6 bases and J 2 bases, with 7 bases left between them. Germline V gene sequence: CDR1 DFQATT, CDR2 SNEGSKA (reference sequence). This CDR3 comprises 11 residues. CDR3 coding DNA: TGCAGTGCGCTAGGGCAAGAGACCCAGTACTTC. This sequence encodes CSALGQETQYF.

This chain uses TRBV9 with TRBJ1-3, with 8 bases lining up with TRBD1. The CDR3 extends over 13 amino acids. Germline CDR1 and CDR2: SGDLS and YYNGEE. The J segment lost 0 bases and the V segment lost 7 bases, leaving 0 bases of the junction unmatched. The CDR3 DNA follows: TGTGCCAGCGGACAGGGCTCTGGAAACACCATATATTTT. As protein: CASGQGSGNTIYF.

The table lists this clone with a few counts. This chain connects TRBV7-9 to TRBJ1-4, with TRBD1 identical over 7 bases. V shed 3 bases, J shed 3 bases, and the junction held 4 bases outside the gene matches. The germline CDR1 and CDR2 sequences are SEHNR and FQNEAQ (reference sequence). The CDR3 contains 15 residues. Here the CDR3 reads CASSLGGTANEKLFF. In DNA, the CDR3 is TGTGCCAGCAGCTTGGGGGGGACAGCTAATGAAAAACTGTTTTTT.

This clone was seen a handful of times. The J gene is TRBJ2-2, the V gene TRBV10-2; tentative D call: TRBD1 (6 bases). This CDR3 is built from 14 residues. The V gene lost 6 bases and the J gene lost 4 bases, with 12 bases spanning the gap. In germline, CDR1 is WSHSY, CDR2 SAAADI. DNA for the CDR3: TGCGCCAGCAGAGAAAGGGGGAGCACCGGGGAGCTGTTTTTT. Its protein product is CASRERGSTGELFF.

This chain connects TRBV27 to TRBJ1-2; D is perhaps TRBD1 (6 bases). This CDR3 region has 15 residues. Germline CDR1 and CDR2: MNHEY and SMNVEV (reference sequence). V was cut by 5 bases and J by 3 bases, with 16 bases left in between. CDR3 DNA sequence: TGTGCCAGCAGTCCTGGTCTTAGGACAGACTATGGCTACACCTTC. It translates to CASSPGLRTDYGYTF.

The table lists this clone with a few counts. The V gene is TRBV7-2, the J gene TRBJ2-3, with TRBD2 matching 7 bases. Germline-derived CDR1 and CDR2 are SGHTA and FQGNSA. Germline trimming cut 10 bases from V and 2 bases from J; bases unmatched to any gene: 9. The CDR3 spans 14 residues. The CDR3 nucleotides are TGTGCCACAATGGGGGGGATCTACACAGATACGCAGTATTTT. Translated, it gives CATMGGIYTDTQYF.

In its sample, this clone was seen a few times. For the CDR3, the DNA is TGTGCCAGCAGTTACGACAGGAACACTGAAGCTTTCTTT. Its translation: CASSYDRNTEAFF. This chain links TRBV6-5 with TRBJ1-1; tentatively, D is TRBD1 (5 bases). CDR1 is MNHEY, CDR2 SVGAGI, per germline. V gave up 2 bases and J gave up 1 base, with 5 bases separating them. The CDR3 has 13 amino acids.

In its sample, this clone was seen a few times. The CDR3 loop is CASSLVWGEQFF. CDR3 sequence (DNA): TGTGCCAGCAGCTTAGTCTGGGGTGAGCAGTTCTTC. The V call is TRBV7-6, the J call TRBJ2-1; D is unresolved. Germline CDR1 reads SGHVS; CDR2 reads FNYEAQ. V was shortened by 1 base and J by 9 bases, with 7 bases between the two germline ends. The CDR3 is made up of 12 amino acids.

The chain links TRBV18 to TRBJ1-1; D gene unclear. Germline lookup yields CDR1 KGHSH and CDR2 LQKENI. The CDR3 sequence is 14 residues long. V was trimmed by 6 bases and J by 4 bases, leaving 15 bases between them. The CDR3 here is CASSRGVGITEAFF. CDR3 nucleotides: TGTGCCAGCTCCCGCGGGGTCGGGATCACTGAAGCTTTCTTT. Using reference TRBV18 and TRBJ1-1 for the parts outside the CDR3, the full variable domain is NAGVMQNPRHLVRRRGQEARLRCSPMKGHSHVYWYRQLPEEGLKFMVYLQKENIIDESGMPKERFSAEFPKEGPSILRIQQVVRGDSAAYFCASSRGVGITEAFFGQGTRLTVV.

This clone was observed a few times. The V and J genes are TRBV28 and TRBJ1-2, with TRBD1 identical over 7 bases. The CDR3 loop spans 15 amino acids. From germline, CDR1 is MDHEN and CDR2 SYDVKM. V was pared by 5 bases and J by 2 bases, with 8 bases of the junction left unmatched. CDR3 nucleotides: TGTGCCAGCAGTCTCCCCCGACAGGGAAACTATGGCTACACCTTC. This sequence encodes CASSLPRQGNYGYTF.

This clone was recorded a few times. V and J are TRBV30 and TRBJ1-2, with a weak D call TRBD1 (6 bases). The length of the CDR3 is 13 residues. CDR1 and CDR2 (germline): GTSNPN, SVGIG (reference sequence). The V end was cut by 8 bases, the J end by 3 bases, with 16 bases between. In nucleotides, the CDR3 is TGTGCCACCAGCCGGACAGTAGACTATGGCTACACCTTC. Translation gives CATSRTVDYGYTF.

The chain joins TRBV4-3 to TRBJ2-2; TRBD2 is a possible D gene (5 bases). The CDR3 is 17 amino acids. V was cut by 0 bases and J by 6 bases, with 17 bases left in between. In germline, CDR1 is LGHNA, CDR2 YSLEER. The CDR3 spells CASSQDRTGWLSGELFF. CDR3 in DNA: TGCGCCAGCAGCCAAGATAGGACGGGGTGGTTATCCGGGGAGCTGTTTTTT.

This clone was recorded many times. This chain joins TRBV6-1 and TRBJ2-7, with TRBD2 identical over 7 bases. The CDR3 consists of 14 residues. Trimming at V came to 8 bases and at J to 1 base, leaving 8 bases not matched to a gene. The germline V gene has CDR1 MNHNS and CDR2 SASEGT. The CDR3 DNA reads as TGTGCCAGCCGGGGGGAGCGGAGTTCCTACGAGCAGTACTTC. Amino acid sequence: CASRGERSSYEQYF.

This chain joins TRBV4-3 and TRBJ2-5; D ambiguous. The CDR3 totals 15 residues. Trimming shortened V by 2 bases and J by 3 bases, and 13 bases separated the two germline ends. The germline CDR1 and CDR2 sequences are LGHNA and YSLEER. As DNA, the CDR3 is TGCGCCAGCAGCCAATTCGGGCAGACCGAAGAGACCCAGTACTTC. Translated, it gives CASSQFGQTEETQYF.

The CDR3 DNA reads TGTGCCTGGAGTCCGGGACTCCTACATGAGCAGTTCTTC. It codes for CAWSPGLLHEQFF. The chain employs TRBV30 and TRBJ2-1; TRBD2 might be the D (6 bases). The germline V gene has CDR1 GTSNPN and CDR2 SVGIG (reference sequence). CDR3 size: 13 residues. Trimming stripped 2 bases from V and 8 bases from J, with 13 bases between.